Below, one TCR beta chain is given with its context. Antigen: not known. The data derive from a study of T cell responses to AZD1222 COVID-19 vaccine. Study-wide results and caveats: Reports say nearly half of spike-specific TCRs go after unmutated variant regions.

Produced via immunoSEQ multiplex PCR; TCRdb's table is partial and in-frame only. This sample has roughly 150,000 clones, with around 88% found just once. CDR3 size: 11 residues. CDR1 is SEHNR, CDR2 FQNEAQ, per germline (reference sequence). Between the trimmed V and J ends, which lost 4 bases and 7 bases, there was a span of 8 bases. The clonotype comes from an adult who received the AZD1222 COVID-19 vaccine. The material sequenced was peripheral blood, taken 28 days after the second AZD1222 dose. V usage is TRBV7-9 and J usage is TRBJ2-7; D gene ambiguous. Here the CDR3 DNA reads TGTGCCAGCAGCTCTATAGTGGAGCAGTACTTC. Translated: CASSSIVEQYF.